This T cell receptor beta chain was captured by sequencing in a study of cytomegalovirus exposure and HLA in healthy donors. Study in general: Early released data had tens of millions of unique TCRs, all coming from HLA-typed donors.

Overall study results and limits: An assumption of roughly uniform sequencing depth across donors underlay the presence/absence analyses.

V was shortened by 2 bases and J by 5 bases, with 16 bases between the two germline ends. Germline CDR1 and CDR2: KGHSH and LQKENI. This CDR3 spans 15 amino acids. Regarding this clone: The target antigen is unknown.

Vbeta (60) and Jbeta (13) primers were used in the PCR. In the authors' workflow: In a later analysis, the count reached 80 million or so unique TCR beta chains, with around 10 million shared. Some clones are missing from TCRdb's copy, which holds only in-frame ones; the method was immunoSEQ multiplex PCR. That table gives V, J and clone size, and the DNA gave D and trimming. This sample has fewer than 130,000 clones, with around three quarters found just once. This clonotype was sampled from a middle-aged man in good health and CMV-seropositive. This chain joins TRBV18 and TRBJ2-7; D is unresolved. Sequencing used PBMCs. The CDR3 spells CASSPARRIVNEQYF. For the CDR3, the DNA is TGTGCCAGCTCACCAGCACGGCGGATAGTCAACGAGCAGTACTTC.